The 14 T cell receptor beta chains listed next were all sequenced from one sample in a study of cytomegalovirus exposure and HLA in healthy donors. PCR used 60 Vbeta primers and 13 Jbeta primers. Data came from immunoSEQ multiplex PCR; TCRdb stores just in-frame clones and leaves some out. The sample records around 180,000 clones, less than 75% being singletons. Sequenced sample: PBMCs. Receptors originate from a girl between 10 and 17 years old in good health and CMV-seronegative.

CDR3: CASSEWQGNQPQHF. CDR3 nucleotide sequence: TGTGCCAGCAGTGAATGGCAGGGCAATCAGCCCCAGCATTTT. This chain links TRBV6-5 with TRBJ1-5; D unresolved. V lost 5 bases and J 2 bases, leaving 10 bases between the germline ends. The CDR3 extends over 14 amino acids. Germline CDR1 and CDR2: MNHEY and SVGAGI.

The rearrangement joins TRBV6-1 to TRBJ1-4; TRBD1 agrees at 7 bases. V dropped 3 bases and J dropped 8; count of bases not matched to a gene: 6. This CDR3 contains 14 residues. Per germline, CDR1 MNHNS and CDR2 SASEGT. The DNA of the CDR3 is TGTGCCAGCAGTGATGGGACAGAGGTAGAAAAACTGTTTTTT. Residues: CASSDGTEVEKLFF.

This chain uses TRBV18 with TRBJ1-1, with TRBD1 matching over 7 bases. Per the germline V gene, CDR1 is KGHSH and CDR2 is LQKENI. Trimming took 3 bases from V and 7 from J; bases not matched to a gene: 8. The CDR3 is 14 residues long. DNA of the CDR3: TGTGCCAGCTCACCGAGGGACAGCGACTTTGAAGCTTTCTTT. The encoded protein is CASSPRDSDFEAFF.

The chain links TRBV7-9 to TRBJ2-5, with D possibly matching TRBD2 (6 bases). The CDR3 extends over 18 amino acids. Germline V gives CDR1 SEHNR, CDR2 FQNEAQ (reference sequence). The V end was cut by 2 bases, the J end by 2 bases, with 21 bases between. CDR3 region: CASSLRGTDGSLQETQYF. The CDR3 bases are TGTGCCAGCAGCTTACGGGGGACTGACGGCAGCTTGCAAGAGACCCAGTACTTC.

This chain joins TRBV4-2 and TRBJ2-1; 8 positions agree with TRBD2. J lost 1 base, V lost 0 bases, and 2 bases had no gene match. The CDR3 runs to 16 residues. Per germline, CDR1 LGHNA and CDR2 YNFKEQ. The CDR3 nucleotides are TGTGCCAGCAGCCAAGAGTCGGGGGGGTCCTACAATGAGCAGTTCTTC. Encoded protein: CASSQESGGSYNEQFF.

The chain combines TRBV2 with TRBJ1-2, with 8 nucleotides matching TRBD1. V shed 7 bases, J shed 7 bases, and the junction held 11 bases outside the gene matches. From germline, CDR1 is SNHLY and CDR2 FYNNEI. The CDR3 extends over 14 amino acids. The CDR3 sequence is CASTVPGGGLGYTF. In nucleotides, the CDR3 is TGTGCCAGCACTGTCCCAGGGGGCGGGCTTGGCTACACCTTC.

The chain employs TRBV30 and TRBJ2-3; TRBD1 matches 7 bases. Losses at the gene ends were 0 bases for V and 4 bases for J; bases not matched to a gene: 7. Germline CDR1 GTSNPN, CDR2 SVGIG (reference sequence). The CDR3 runs to 15 residues. The CDR3 sequence: CAWSVQLQGPDTQYF. DNA for the CDR3: TGTGCCTGGAGTGTACAATTACAGGGGCCAGATACGCAGTATTTT.

The chain joins TRBV12-2 to TRBJ1-1; the tabulated D call, TRBD1, remains unverified against the DNA. TRBV12-2 has pseudogene status. This CDR3 contains 15 residues. This CDR3 reads CASRLVSPGHLEAFF. CDR3 nucleotide sequence: TGTGCAAGTCGCTTAGTATCCCCGGGACACCTTGAAGCTTTCTTT.

This chain joins TRBV19 and TRBJ1-2, with TRBD1 as a possible D gene (6 bases). In germline, CDR1 is LNHDA, CDR2 SQIVND (reference sequence). CDR3 length: 14 amino acids. Trimming pared 3 bases from V and 5 bases from J, leaving 13 bases between. CDR3 nucleotide sequence: TGTGCCAGTAGTATTTACACAGGGATGTATGGCTACACCTTC. Its translation: CASSIYTGMYGYTF.

This chain links TRBV5-4 with TRBJ2-5, with 8 bases that match TRBD1. Germline CDR1 SGHNT, CDR2 YYREEE (reference sequence). V shed 5 bases and J 3 bases; nucleotides not matched to a gene: 6. The CDR3 is 14 amino acids. The CDR3 reads CASSSGTGKETQYF. The CDR3 nucleotides read TGTGCCAGCAGTTCCGGGACAGGTAAAGAGACCCAGTACTTC.

The V gene is TRBV6-6, the J gene TRBJ2-1; a possible D gene is TRBD2 (5 bases). Germline loops: CDR1 MNHNY, CDR2 SVGAGI (reference sequence). Trimming stripped 2 bases from V and 6 bases from J, with 11 bases between. The CDR3 has 14 amino acids. In nucleotides, the CDR3 is TGTGCCAGCAGTTACCTCCGGGGTTCCAATGAGCAGTTCTTC. Protein sequence: CASSYLRGSNEQFF.

J is TRBJ1-1 and V is TRBV9; 8 nucleotides agree with TRBD1. The CDR3 sequence is 16 residues long. The junction had 7 bases not matched to a gene; V was cut back by 2 bases and J by 1 base. Germline CDR1 SGDLS, CDR2 YYNGEE. The CDR3 bases are TGTGCCAGCAGCGTCCTGACCGGGACAGGGAACACTGAAGCTTTCTTT. Amino acid sequence: CASSVLTGTGNTEAFF.

The V and J genes are TRBV28 and TRBJ2-5; a possible D gene is TRBD1 (6 bases). The V and J ends lost 6 bases and 2 bases respectively, with 25 bases between them. The CDR3 is made up of 18 amino acids. Per the germline V gene, CDR1 is MDHEN and CDR2 is SYDVKM. The CDR3 loop is CASSPILPGHSGQETQYF. The CDR3 DNA is TGTGCCAGCAGCCCAATACTTCCGGGACATTCGGGGCAAGAGACCCAGTACTTC.

The rearrangement joins TRBV5-6 to TRBJ1-5; D call uncertain. This CDR3 is built from 15 residues. Germline V gives CDR1 SGHDT, CDR2 YYEEEE. V lost 2 bases and J 2 bases, leaving 11 bases between the germline ends. CDR3 DNA sequence: TGTGCCAGCAGCTTCTCGGCCGGGGGCAATCAGCCCCAGCATTTT. Its translation is CASSFSAGGNQPQHF.